The entry that follows covers one TCR beta chain sequence. Its antigen is still unknown. The sample belongs to a study of shared clonotypes between healthy human individuals. Study details: A couple of female and a few male donors aged 18 to 49 were enrolled.

The repertoire was sequenced with immunoSEQ multiplex PCR; TCRdb's copy has only in-frame clones and lacks some. This sample carries approximately 340,000 clones, roughly 70% of them seen once, and the ten largest clones take about 10%. Broader study findings: Rarefaction indicated that sorted-subset sequencing remained incomplete although depth was large. A generally larger estimated richness was seen in naive subsets than in memory subsets.

The CDR3 runs to 16 residues. Per germline, CDR1 SGHDT and CDR2 YYEEEE. V was trimmed by 0 bases and J by 9 bases, leaving 20 bases between them. The TCR was taken from a man aged 25 to 45 in good health. This chain links TRBV5-6 with TRBJ2-3, with a tentative D call TRBD1 (6 bases). The sample was memory CD4+ T cells sorted from blood. Stated subset: CD45RA-negative fraction. The CDR3 region has the DNA TGTGCCAGCAGCTTGGGACAGGCCGGCCGCTCAGCCACGCAGTATTTT. Amino acid sequence: CASSLGQAGRSATQYF.